This T cell receptor (beta chain) came from a study of identical twins. TCRdb processed the 5' RACE reads anew with MiXCR; each CDR3 protein has one entry. The table records hundreds of thousands of distinct CDR3 sequences, around 6.1% of them present only once. CDR3 size: 15 residues. CDR1 is SGDLS and CDR2 is YYNGEE in the germline V gene. J gave up 0 bases and V 4 bases, and 5 bases lay outside the gene matches. Sequencing used naive T cells sorted from blood. V is TRBV9 and J is TRBJ1-2, with 8 positions matching TRBD1. The TCR originated in a man between 18 and 29 years old in good health. The CDR3: CASSSTTGANYGYTF. The CDR3 DNA reads as TGTGCCAGCAGCTCTACGACAGGGGCTAACTATGGCTACACCTTC.